The clone carrying this TCR beta chain was seen only once. This entry comes from a study of blood T cell repertoires in COVID-19. Study-wide context: Acute and convalescent COVID-19 specimens originated in the United States, Italy and Spain. Sample material is recorded as cDNA or gDNA derived from T cells, B-cell-depleted T cells, or PBMCs.

In the source study's methods: From reference gene primer amplification, estimates of nucleated cell counts were derived. Method: immunoSEQ multiplex PCR; TCRdb's copy keeps in-frame clones and lacks some. V, J and clone size were drawn from that table, and D and trimming were deduced from the DNA. The sample contains some 94,000 clones, over 80% of which appear only once. The V end was cut by 3 bases, the J end by 7 bases, with 7 bases between. The germline V gene has CDR1 SEHNR and CDR2 FQNEAQ (reference sequence). The CDR3 has 12 amino acids. This clonotype originated in a man aged 65-85 years with active or convalescent COVID-19. Sequencing was done on a sample of peripheral blood. The chain combines TRBV7-9 with TRBJ1-5; D ambiguous. CDR3 coding DNA: TGTGCCAGCAGCTTGCAGATGCAGCCCCAGCATTTT. Its protein product is CASSLQMQPQHF.